A single sample is the source of the 14 T cell receptor beta chains below, sequenced in a study of cytomegalovirus exposure and HLA in healthy donors. PCR amplification relied on 60 Vbeta primers (plus 13 Jbeta primers). The assay was immunoSEQ multiplex PCR, and TCRdb's table has in-frame clones only and misses some. The table shows over 150,000 clones, with more than 80% occurring only once. Source material: PBMCs. These receptors were taken from a woman between 50 and 59 years old in good health and CMV-seronegative.

The chain carries TRBV2 and TRBJ2-3, with TRBD2 identical over 7 bases. CDR3 size: 15 residues. V was pared by 6 bases and J by 1 base, with 7 bases of the junction left unmatched. Germline lookup yields CDR1 SNHLY and CDR2 FYNNEI. The CDR3 nucleotides read TGTGCCAGCAGAGGACTAGTGGGGGGCACAGATACGCAGTATTTT. This encodes CASRGLVGGTDTQYF.

The chain links TRBV9 to TRBJ2-2; D may be TRBD1 (5 bases). In germline, CDR1 is SGDLS, CDR2 YYNGEE. V lost 3 bases and J 6 bases, leaving 15 bases between the germline ends. The length of the CDR3 is 15 residues. CDR3 sequence: CASSAPPIGAGELFF. The CDR3 DNA sequence: TGTGCCAGCAGCGCCCCACCGATAGGGGCCGGGGAGCTGTTTTTT.

This clone was detected once. The rearrangement uses TRBV19 and TRBJ2-5, with D uncertain. The germline V and J ends were trimmed by 5 bases and 7 bases, with 8 bases remaining between them. This CDR3 has 11 amino acids. Germline CDR1 reads LNHDA; CDR2 reads SQIVND (reference sequence). The DNA of the CDR3 is TGTGCCAGTAGTTTTGAGGTGACCCAGTACTTC. Translating gives CASSFEVTQYF.

The chain is built from TRBV30 and TRBJ1-4, with D possibly matching TRBD1 (5 bases). CDR1 and CDR2 from the germline V gene are GTSNPN and SVGIG (reference sequence). The CDR3 has 12 amino acids. V lost 3 bases and J lost 4, with 6 bases in between. As DNA, the CDR3 is TGTGCCTGGAGCGGGGGTAATGAAAAACTGTTTTTT. Translating gives CAWSGGNEKLFF.

This clone has just one count. This chain connects TRBV6-1 to TRBJ2-5; 7 bases are a match to TRBD1. With V trimmed by 4 bases and J by 4 bases, 3 bases remained unmatched. Germline values: CDR1 MNHNS, CDR2 SASEGT. The CDR3 totals 13 residues. CDR3 region: CASSARGLETQYF. The DNA for the CDR3 is TGTGCCAGCAGTGCTAGGGGGCTAGAGACCCAGTACTTC.

The V and J genes are TRBV13 and TRBJ2-1; TRBD2 agrees at 12 bases. CDR1 PRHDT and CDR2 FYEKMQ come from the germline V gene (reference sequence). The CDR3 loop spans 14 amino acids. V lost 5 bases, J lost 12 bases, and 8 bases stayed unmatched. The CDR3 region has the DNA TGTGCCAGCAGCCCTCGGACTAGCGGGGCCGTGCAGTTCTTC. Protein product: CASSPRTSGAVQFF. Complete variable domain (other parts from reference TRBV13 and TRBJ2-1): AAGVIQSPRHLIKEKRETATLKCYPIPRHDTVYWYQQGPGQDPQFLISFYEKMQSDKGSIPDRFSAQQFSDYHSELNMSSLELGDSALYFCASSPRTSGAVQFFGPGTRLTVL.

V is TRBV6-5 and J is TRBJ1-4; no clear D. This CDR3 comprises 16 residues. CDR1 is MNHEY and CDR2 is SVGAGI in the germline V gene. V was trimmed by 4 bases and J by 4 bases, leaving 16 bases between them. The CDR3 sequence: CASSSWAYDLNEKLFF. The CDR3 coding sequence is TGTGCCAGCAGTTCATGGGCCTACGACCTTAATGAAAAACTGTTTTTT.

Comments on this clone: It is unclear where the CDR3 begins or ends on the DNA, so no DNA is shown, and the CDR3 is as TCRdb lists it. The chain joins TRBV28 to TRBJ2-3; TRBD1 is taken as the D call from the table, unchecked against the DNA. The CDR3 is made up of 14 amino acids, end residues included. CDR1 is MDHEN and CDR2 is SYDVKM in the germline V gene. The chain's CDR3 is CASRVGTGSKGGYF.

The gene calls are TRBV9 and TRBJ2-1, with TRBD2 matching 12 bases. V lost 4 bases to trimming and J lost 7 bases; unmatched junction nucleotides: 9. Looked up from germline, CDR1 is SGDLS and CDR2 is YYNGEE. The CDR3 extends over 16 amino acids. The CDR3: CASSLRTSGVKNEQFF. In DNA form, the CDR3 reads TGTGCCAGCAGCCTCAGGACTAGCGGGGTTAAGAATGAGCAGTTCTTC.

The chain links TRBV19 to TRBJ2-7, with 7 bases aligning to TRBD1. J lost 2 bases, V lost 5 bases, and 6 bases had no gene match. This CDR3 is built from 14 residues. CDR1 and CDR2 (germline): LNHDA, SQIVND (reference sequence). Here the CDR3 reads CASSPRQGPYEQYF. The CDR3 DNA reads TGTGCCAGTAGTCCGAGACAGGGTCCCTACGAGCAGTACTTC.

This rearrangement joins TRBV14 to TRBJ2-7; a possible D gene is TRBD2 (6 bases). The CDR3 consists of 16 residues. V dropped 1 base and J dropped 7 bases, with 20 bases sitting between them. Germline V gene sequence: CDR1 SGHDN, CDR2 FVKESK. The CDR3 reads CASSQVGLRRGGEQYF. The DNA for the CDR3 is TGTGCCAGCAGCCAAGTGGGGCTTCGGAGGGGTGGGGAGCAGTACTTC.

V and J are TRBV7-6 and TRBJ1-2, with 10 bases that match TRBD1. V was pared by 4 bases and J by 2 bases, with 1 base of the junction left unmatched. This CDR3 is built from 14 residues. Germline V gene data show CDR1 as SGHVS and CDR2 as FNYEAQ. The chain's CDR3 is CASSSTGGNYGYTF. The CDR3 region has the DNA TGTGCCAGCAGCTCGACAGGGGGCAACTATGGCTACACCTTC.

As concerns this clone: A junction end diverges from the germline sequence, so it may reflect a read error. This sequence joins TRBV7-8 and TRBJ2-3; weak D call: TRBD1 (5 bases). CDR3 length: 14 amino acids. CDR1 SGHVS and CDR2 FQNEAQ come from the germline V gene. The CDR3 DNA reads TGTGCCGGCAGCTTAGGGGCCAAGGAAGATACGCAGTATTTT. This translates into CAGSLGAKEDTQYF.

V gene TRBV4-3 combines with J gene TRBJ1-1; D is unclear. CDR3 length: 14 amino acids. Trimming removed 5 bases at V and 2 bases at J, with 12 bases between. Germline loops: CDR1 LGHNA, CDR2 YSLEER. The CDR3 loop is CASSSIEGNTEAFF. The CDR3 DNA is TGCGCCAGCAGCTCCATAGAGGGAAACACTGAAGCTTTCTTT.